The entry below gives a single T cell receptor (beta chain) sequence along with its context. Its antigen is unknown. No base quality information exists; no much larger clone differs at one position. CDR1 and CDR2, per the germline V gene, are SQVTM and ANQGSEA. V loses 7 bases at its end and J loses 4 bases; junction bases beyond the gene matches: 6. The CDR3 starts with the cysteine, ends with the phenylalanine, and has 13 residues. CDR3 DNA only is kept here, 39 bases in frame from base 1. Genomic DNA was extracted from sorted cells for sequencing of the TCRbeta CDR3 region. TCRbeta CDR3 regions were sequenced using the immunoSEQ Assay. TCRdb's version of the immuneACCESS table is confined to in-frame rearrangements and falls short of the full clone set. An unresolved V gene accounts for under half of the shortfall where checked; the remainder is of unknown origin. This sample is represented by fewer than 70,000 clones; around four fifths of them were singletons. The ten largest account for around 3.2% of the sample.

Patients with a history of autoimmune disease or receiving systemic immunosuppression were excluded from the trial. In every dose cohort, peripheral blood was drawn for TCR sequencing at baseline, cycle 4 day 1, and cycle 7 day 1. Samples were obtained from an open-label, multicenter, first-in-human phase I dose-escalation trial of ivuxolimab. Adults with locally advanced or metastatic melanoma, renal cell, hepatocellular, or head and neck squamous cell carcinoma were enrolled in the trial. Before TCR sequencing, CD4+ and CD8+ T cells were separately sorted from peripheral blood. The sample is drawn from a study of OX40 agonist ivuxolimab in advanced cancers. General notes on the study: Ivuxolimab was an agonistic, fully human IgG2 monoclonal antibody directed against OX40 (CD134), a costimulatory receptor. Peripheral TCRbeta sequencing aimed to test whether ivuxolimab altered TCR sequence diversity and caused clonal T-cell expansion. Prior anti-PD-1, anti-PD-L1 or anti-CTLA-4 therapy was permitted, and checkpoint inhibitors had been received by 30% to 40% of dose-escalation patients. The paper reports the monotherapy dose-escalation portion (N of about 56 patients) of the phase I ivuxolimab trial. Of the 50 to 55 patients in dose escalation, around 19 had hepatocellular carcinoma, around 15 had melanoma, 9 had renal cell carcinoma and 9 had head and neck cancer. Intravenous ivuxolimab was administered to patients every 2 weeks at six dose levels: 0.01, 0.1, 0.3, 1.5, 3 and 10 mg/kg. Partial responses occurred in three dose-escalation patients, of whom one had hepatocellular carcinoma and two had cutaneous melanoma. In the dose-escalation cohort, more than 75% of patients were male, and the mean age was approximately 55 years, with a range of roughly 20 to 80.

The study at large found these results: Low levels of normalized T-cell clonal expansion were also shown by some nonresponding patients. On average, CD8+ T cells showed more expanded clones than CD4+ T cells after ivuxolimab. Clonal expansion of both CD4+ and CD8+ blood T cells was observed from baseline to week 6 at doses 0.1 to 3.0 mg/kg. Which antigens the clonally expanded peripheral T cells were specific for was not determined. In the 0.1-3.0 mg/kg groups, partial responders had among the lowest normalized peripheral clonal expansion, particularly in CD8+ T cells.

The sequence derives from an adult with an advanced solid tumor such as melanoma, head and neck, liver or kidney cancer. The sequence joins TRBV29-1 to TRBJ1-3; 8 of the junction bases match TRBD1. Sequencing used CD4+ or CD8+ T cells sorted from blood, obtained in a trial of the OX40 agonist ivuxolimab. The sequenced DNA is TGCAGCGGACAGGGGCGTCGAGGAAACACCATATATTTT. Its product reads: CSGQGRRGNTIYF.